Listed here is a single TCR beta chain. The study isolated at least 6.5 million PBMCs from each sample. This record belongs to a study of blood T cells in healthy people across ages. The authors ran a second PCR of 7 to 11 cycles using a sample-barcoded 5' primer and a J-beta primer mix. Each cDNA molecule received a tag from a template-switch adaptor that had 12 random nucleotides. Per sample, CDR3-containing paired-end reads numbered at least 2.5 million. TCRdb recomputed calls from the 5' RACE reads with MiXCR, one row per CDR3 protein. The table has hundreds of thousands of distinct CDR3 sequences, just under 25% seen once. V shed 4 bases and J 1 base; nucleotides not matched to a gene: 10. Looked up from germline, CDR1 is SEHNR and CDR2 is FQNEAQ (reference sequence). The CDR3 extends over 17 amino acids. These sequences were also reported in another study, on T cells of mothers and their children. Per that paper: Samples came from a few healthy Caucasian mothers and their six children.

Sequencing input: blood. This TCR came from a boy between 10 and 17 years old in good health. This chain joins TRBV7-9 and TRBJ2-3; 8 bases map to TRBD2. CDR3 DNA: TGTGCCAGCAGCTCCCTGGTGGCGGGGGGTCGCACAGATACGCAGTATTTT. Its protein is CASSSLVAGGRTDTQYF.